This TCR beta chain was documented in a study of T-cell reconstitution after alpha-beta-depleted transplantation in children. Unique molecular identifiers were built into the TCRbeta library. TCRdb used MiXCR to reprocess the PCR reads, holding one entry per CDR3 protein. The data hold nearly 550,000 distinct CDR3 sequences, with around 18% observed a single time. The clonotype comes from a human donor who donated a stem cell graft to a child with acute lymphoblastic leukemia. The source material was PBMCs from the stem cell graft donor, sampled from the stem cell graft.

CDR3 sequence: CASSQGEGGYYEQYF. CDR3 DNA: TGTGCCAGCAGCCAAGGTGAAGGCGGCTACTACGAGCAGTACTTC. The chain is built from TRBV3-1 and TRBJ2-7; D ambiguous. There are 15 residues in the CDR3. The V end lost 1 base, the J end lost 3 bases, and 13 bases lay between the germline ends. Per the germline V gene, CDR1 is LGHDT and CDR2 is YNNKEL (reference sequence).